The 14 T cell receptor beta chains below all came from one sample that was sequenced in a study of CD8 T cells in ankylosing spondylitis. TCRdb re-called the 5' RACE reads through MiXCR, storing one row per CDR3 protein. The sample comprises 250,000 or so distinct CDR3 sequences, more than 20% of which are singletons, and approximately 0.61% rests with the top ten. The specimen was blood, either unsorted or a sorted T cell fraction (not recorded which). These receptors came from a male donor with ankylosing spondylitis or in good health (not recorded which).

This clonotype was observed a few times. This chain connects TRBV29-1 to TRBJ2-7, with D possibly matching TRBD2 (6 bases). The germline gives CDR1 SQVTM, CDR2 ANQGSEA. The CDR3 contains 13 residues. V lost 1 base to trimming and J lost 5 bases, with 12 bases between them. The CDR3 DNA reads TGCAGCGTTGAAGGATCGGCGGGACACGAGCAGTACTTC. Its protein is CSVEGSAGHEQYF.

This chain connects TRBV6-1 to TRBJ2-5; D possibly corresponds to TRBD1 (6 bases). The germline V gene has CDR1 MNHNS and CDR2 SASEGT. V lost 6 bases and J lost 4, with 18 bases in between. The length of the CDR3 is 15 residues. The CDR3: CASRQFRDKGETQYF. The CDR3 coding sequence is TGTGCCAGCAGACAATTCCGGGACAAGGGAGAGACCCAGTACTTC.

J is TRBJ2-5 and V is TRBV29-1; 11 nucleotides agree with TRBD2. Germline trimming cut 4 bases from V and 1 base from J; bases unmatched to any gene: 5. Germline V gene lookup returns CDR1 SQVTM and CDR2 ANQGSEA. The CDR3 runs to 15 residues. CDR3 sequence (DNA): TGCAGCGTTGGGGGGACTAGCGGTTTCCAAGAGACCCAGTACTTC. Translating gives CSVGGTSGFQETQYF.

There are a few counts of this clonotype. The chain combines TRBV20-1 with TRBJ2-3, with 8 positions matching TRBD2. The CDR3 loop spans 15 amino acids. Germline V gene sequence: CDR1 DFQATT, CDR2 SNEGSKA (reference sequence). Unmatched junction bases numbered 4, after V lost 0 bases and J lost 2 bases. This chain's CDR3 is CSARDGGGHTDTQYF. The CDR3 DNA reads as TGCAGTGCTAGAGACGGGGGGGGGCACACAGATACGCAGTATTTT.

This clonotype occurred many times. This rearrangement joins TRBV11-2 to TRBJ1-3; no reliable D call. V shed 1 base and J shed 2 bases, with 15 bases lying between them. Germline CDR1 is SGHAT and CDR2 is FQNNGV. The CDR3 spans 17 residues. The DNA of the CDR3 is TGTGCCAGCAGCTTAGGGGCGAGACCTTACCCTGGAAACACCATATATTTT. Translated: CASSLGARPYPGNTIYF. The full variable domain, in which reference TRBV11-2 and TRBJ1-3 provide the parts outside the CDR3, is EAGVAQSPRYKIIEKRQSVAFWCNPISGHATLYWYQQILGQGPKLLIQFQNNGVVDDSQLPKDRFSAERLKGVDSTLKIQPAKLEDSAVYLCASSLGARPYPGNTIYFGEGSWLTVV.

This clonotype has a handful of counts. The chain recombines TRBV20-1 with TRBJ1-2; D might be TRBD1 (6 bases). Germline V gene data show CDR1 as DFQATT and CDR2 as SNEGSKA (reference sequence). The germline V and J ends were trimmed by 2 bases and 2 bases, with 15 bases remaining between them. This CDR3 has 15 amino acids. DNA for the CDR3: TGCAGTGCTAGACGCAACCTACAGGGAAACTATGGCTACACCTTC. Protein sequence: CSARRNLQGNYGYTF.

The rearrangement joins TRBV29-1 to TRBJ2-3; 7 bases match TRBD1. Per germline, CDR1 SQVTM and CDR2 ANQGSEA. Losses at the gene ends were 8 bases for V and 3 bases for J; bases not matched to a gene: 11. The CDR3 totals 14 residues. The CDR3 bases are TGCAGCAACCTCGGGGCAGGGGGAACAGATACGCAGTATTTT. It encodes CSNLGAGGTDTQYF.

The chain recombines TRBV20-1 with TRBJ1-1, with no clear D. Trimming stripped 2 bases from V and 1 base from J, with 11 bases between. Germline CDR1 reads DFQATT; CDR2 reads SNEGSKA (reference sequence). The length of the CDR3 is 14 residues. The CDR3 DNA is TGCAGTGCTAGATTGGGCAACGCGAACACTGAAGCTTTCTTT. Encoded protein: CSARLGNANTEAFF.

The chain recombines TRBV2 with TRBJ2-5; D unresolved. CDR3 length: 14 amino acids. Germline-derived CDR1 and CDR2 are SNHLY and FYNNEI. Trimming took 3 bases from V and 5 from J, leaving 13 bases between them. Written as DNA, the CDR3 is TGTGCCAGCAGTGACTCTCATACAAGGGAGACCCAGTACTTC. It encodes CASSDSHTRETQYF.

The rearrangement links TRBV20-1 to TRBJ2-5, with D unresolved. The length of the CDR3 is 13 residues. CDR1 and CDR2 (germline): DFQATT, SNEGSKA (reference sequence). With 0 bases removed from V and 4 bases from J, the gap between germline ends came to 9 bases. The DNA for the CDR3 is TGCAGTGCTAGAGAAGGATTGGGAGAGACCCAGTACTTC. As protein: CSAREGLGETQYF.

The chain recombines TRBV5-1 with TRBJ2-3; 8 nucleotides line up with TRBD1. CDR1 is SGHRS, CDR2 YFSETQ, per germline. The CDR3 spans 15 residues. V was pared by 0 bases and J by 5 bases, with 5 bases of the junction left unmatched. The CDR3 loop is CASSLAQGAGDTQYF. For the CDR3, the DNA is TGCGCCAGCAGCTTGGCTCAGGGGGCTGGAGATACGCAGTATTTT.

This clonotype was detected ten times or more. V and J are TRBV20-1 and TRBJ2-3; no firm D call. The germline CDR1 and CDR2 sequences are DFQATT and SNEGSKA (reference sequence). Trimming shortened V by 6 bases and J by 0 bases, and 7 bases separated the two germline ends. This CDR3 spans 12 amino acids. The CDR3 protein is CSARSSTDTQYF. In DNA, the CDR3 is TGCAGTGCGCGATCTAGCACAGATACGCAGTATTTT.

In its sample, this clonotype was seen a few times. The chain couples TRBV6-1 to TRBJ2-1; the D is unclear. Between the trimmed V and J ends, which lost 5 bases and 5 bases, there was a span of 10 bases. This CDR3 spans 13 amino acids. CDR1 and CDR2 from the germline V gene are MNHNS and SASEGT. CDR3 nucleotides: TGTGCCAGCAGTAGGGTGACAAACAATGAGCAGTTCTTC. Residues: CASSRVTNNEQFF.

This clonotype was detected many times. The rearrangement links TRBV20-1 to TRBJ2-5; 11 positions match TRBD2. Germline lookup yields CDR1 DFQATT and CDR2 SNEGSKA (reference sequence). V shed 7 bases and J 2 bases; nucleotides not matched to a gene: 12. CDR3 length: 16 amino acids. CDR3 sequence: CSVRGSGGAWQETQYF. CDR3 DNA: TGCAGTGTTAGGGGTAGCGGGGGGGCCTGGCAAGAGACCCAGTACTTC.